A selection of T cell receptor beta chains follows, all from one sample in a study of blood T cells in healthy people across ages. TCRdb used MiXCR to reprocess the 5' RACE reads, holding one entry per CDR3 protein. The data hold over a million distinct CDR3 sequences, with around 42% observed a single time. The sequencing sample was made of blood. Receptors originate from a woman in her late teens or twenties in good health. CDR3s leave out the opening cysteine and the closing phenylalanine or tryptophan.

v_gene	CDR3aa
TRBV20-1	SARKTGGYGYT
TRBV6-2/TRBV6-3	ASILAGGWETQY
TRBV5-1	ASSLRDGGTDTQY
TRBV3-1	ASRGPHFYGYT
TRBV10-2	ASGQGSGYGYT
TRBV10-2	ATSPRTYHEQF
TRBV29-1	SVEPGQGDEKLF
TRBV5-1	ASSPTGQILH
TRBV7-7	ASSLDPGITDTQY
TRBV2	ASRTLQGSVYEQY
TRBV6-1	ASSANLDRYQPQH
TRBV20-1	SARVAGGKETQY
TRBV3-1	ASSPGLAGGHGADTQY
TRBV24-1	ATSLRQVTRGTYEQY
TRBV7-6	ASSPLSEGSYGYT
TRBV6-2/TRBV6-3	ASRAVGEETQY
TRBV7-9	ASSQGQDVTHEQY
TRBV6-2/TRBV6-3	ASSYSLAGGPRGETQY
TRBV7-9	AGASDKNVGNEQF
TRBV4-2	ASSQGPGRSISISYNEQY
TRBV20-1	SALALTGVDTQY
TRBV9	ASGRLAETDTQY
TRBV20-1	SARDGQGAKVNQPQH
TRBV6-2/TRBV6-3	ASSDQLAISEQY
TRBV7-9	ASSLAGRSSYNEQF
TRBV20-1	SARGGSNTGELF
TRBV20-1	SPKGASSTDTQY
TRBV12-3/TRBV12-4	ASIPTGGTGELF
TRBV10-3	AISESVEAF
TRBV29-1	SVGQGANTEAF
TRBV25-1	ASSEYFFGAGDEQY
TRBV2	ASSGGWTGGDRDYGYT
TRBV18	ASTNGFEETQY
TRBV7-2	ASSSQAETQY
TRBV9	ASTERDRVGGYGYT
TRBV7-2	ASSPMTGVNTEAF
TRBV4-2	ASSQVVSGSTDTQY
TRBV12-3/TRBV12-4	VSSTADRQPQH
TRBV12-3/TRBV12-4	ASSLRQTHYGYT
TRBV25-1	ASSEKKGPYEQY
TRBV12-3/TRBV12-4	ASGVGGDNQPQH
TRBV5-1	ASSLVSSGRNYGYT
TRBV20-1	SVPLGPNEKLF
TRBV3-1	ASSQDPSTSGYTDTQY
TRBV5-1	ASSFRRPSTDTQY
TRBV20-1	SASSDREGYT
TRBV7-8	ASSLAPSGLAGHEQF
TRBV6-2/TRBV6-3	ASSYLAGANYEQY
TRBV4-1	ASSQVAGADYEQY
TRBV7-9	ASSFGELSSYNEQF
TRBV7-2	ASSLGGTRVYEQY
TRBV6-6	ASMGAGGGTDTQY
TRBV4-1	ASSQGGTGNQPQH
TRBV28	ASSFWGYEQY
TRBV11-2	ASSKGLAGFYNEQF
TRBV6-5	ASSRELGAGYEQY
TRBV12-3/TRBV12-4	ASSAIQGAGYNEQF
TRBV12-3/TRBV12-4	ASSPQGVYYGYT
TRBV25-1	ASSDRGNEQF
TRBV6-5	ASEGPGNIQY